The present TCR beta chain was sequenced within a study of T cells in Graves' hyperthyroidism and ophthalmopathy (dated by TCRdb to between 2018 and 2020). Context from the whole study: Peripheral blood was sampled at the time of initial diagnosis, prior to any treatment. After blood sampling, hyperthyroidism patients were treated with methimazole at a starting dose of 30 mg daily, and ophthalmopathy patients were treated with high-dose intravenous methylprednisolone. For training and testing, the 100 or so patients in the discovery cohort were randomly divided in a 7:3 ratio. TCR V-J signatures able to tell the groups apart were searched for in a discovery cohort of some 97 patients, of whom about 40 had Graves' ophthalmopathy and some 60 had stable Graves' hyperthyroidism. Whether ophthalmopathy could be predicted prospectively was tested in an independent validation cohort made up of some 20 hyperthyroidism patients plus 17 patients who later progressed to ophthalmopathy. The paper reports TCR Vbeta CDR3 sequencing of approximately 130 peripheral blood samples: approximately 41 ophthalmopathy, fewer than 80 hyperthyroidism and approximately 17 progressor patients. Thyroid tissue and blood T-cell repertoires from roughly 6 Graves' hyperthyroidism patients were also compared in the study.

A word on this clonotype: Its antigen specificity is not known. Within one base of it there is no much larger clone, and no base qualities were kept.

TCR beta CDR3 regions were amplified from RNA transcripts. For the first round of RT-PCR on the TCR CDR3, the HTBI primer set was used together with the Qiagen OneStep RT-PCR kit. Libraries were constructed in a second round of multiplex PCR, after which size selection and purification were carried out. Sequencing of the libraries was done on an Illumina HiSeq2000 using paired-end 100 bp reads. The authors' pipeline ran thus. SOAPnuke was used to process the raw data, with reads discarded if the reads contained adapters or uncalled bases, had a mean Phred below 15, or lacked an exact constant-primer or identifier match. High-quality paired reads were merged using COPE v1.2.5, and each unique nucleotide sequence was defined as a clonotype. MiTCR v1.1 was used to align clonotypes to the IMGT TRBV, TRBD and TRBJ reference segments. Only V-J combinations with frequency above 0.0001, covering approximately 99% of repertoires, were analysed. A TCS score was defined as the ratio of F50 (clonal expansion) to E x V (chaos), with BLOSUM62-based TCRdist applied between CDR3 peptides within each V-J. Welch's t-statistics and random forest reduced around 510 V-J features to around 14, which were used in a naive Bayes classifier (R e1071). In-frame beta chains were kept once TCRdb had trimmed the public reads at Q25 with fastp and called clones with MiXCR. Every distinct CDR3 protein forms one entry, paired with its most common genes and DNA. The authors' filters were not applied to this entry. The sample profile shows 500,000 to 600,000 distinct CDR3 sequences; roughly 21% of them were found once. The top ten constitute 45% to 50% of the sample.

Ophthalmopathy patients had moderately to severely active disease, Clinical Activity Score of at least 3, NOSPECS grade of at least 4, and duration under 3 months. Exclusion was applied to patients with uncontrolled infections, other autoimmune diseases, pregnancy or lactation. Clinical symptoms, serum thyroxine and TRAb, thyroid ultrasound, and orbital computed tomography formed the basis for the diagnoses. PBMCs were separated from roughly 9.6 ml of fresh peripheral blood using Ficoll-Paque density gradient centrifugation. Trizol reagent was used to extract total RNA, and RNA quality was then checked on an Agilent 2100 Bioanalyzer. Results the study describes overall, beyond this receptor: Most expanded thyroid clonotypes (frequency above 0.001) were also detected in blood, a finding suggesting that blood repertoires may reflect thyroid immune responses. Ophthalmopathy was separated from stable hyperthyroidism by a 13 V-J signature model, with over 85% sensitivity and around 81% specificity obtained in cross-validation and 80%/75% obtained in testing. Sample size was not statistically predetermined, and blinding of investigators to group allocation was not performed. In validation, the model predicted progression to ophthalmopathy a median of about 6.8 months before onset, with about 70% sensitivity and roughly 73% specificity.

This TCR was sampled from a man aged 40-49 years with Graves' ophthalmopathy. Sequencing was done on a sample of blood.

At the DNA level, the sequence is TGTGCTAGTGGGACTAGCGGTCAGGGCTCCTACAATGAGCAGTTCTTC. Its product reads: CASGTSGQGSYNEQFF. The V gene is TRBV12-5 and the J gene is TRBJ2-1, with 9 bases in between that match TRBD2. Trimming takes 6 bases off V and 0 bases off J; junction bases not matched to a gene: 6. The germline V gene encodes CDR1 LGHNT and CDR2 FRNRAP. The CDR3 covers 16 residues, taking in both the cysteine and the phenylalanine. Only CDR3 DNA remains: 48 bases, in frame from the first base.